Below, 26 T cell receptor beta chains from the same sample are listed, as sequenced in a study of cytomegalovirus exposure and HLA in healthy donors. The PCR employed 60 Vbeta primers together with 13 Jbeta primers. Clones were sequenced by immunoSEQ multiplex PCR, and TCRdb holds only the in-frame ones, with some missing. The data show 130,000 or so clones, around four fifths seen once. Sequenced input: PBMCs. The receptors originated from a man younger than 40 in good health and CMV-seronegative.

Worth noting for this clone: Additional DNA sequences in this sample encode the identical CDR3. The chain combines TRBV5-4 with TRBJ2-3, with 8 bases aligning to TRBD2. This CDR3 region has 17 residues. J lost 3 bases, V lost 0 bases, and 9 bases had no gene match. Germline V gives CDR1 SGHNT, CDR2 YYREEE (reference sequence). In DNA, the CDR3 is TGTGCCAGCAGCTTGGGGACGAGCGGGGGTTTGACAGATACGCAGTATTTT. It is translated as CASSLGTSGGLTDTQYF.

This sequence joins TRBV19 and TRBJ2-3; 8 nucleotides match TRBD1. V lost 4 bases to trimming and J lost 8 bases; unmatched junction nucleotides: 14. There are 16 residues in the CDR3. The germline V gene has CDR1 LNHDA and CDR2 SQIVND (reference sequence). In DNA form, the CDR3 reads TGTGCCAGTAGTACGACAGGGGCATCGTTTGTAGGTACGCAGTATTTT. This encodes CASSTTGASFVGTQYF.

The chain is built from TRBV4-2 and TRBJ1-5; D is uncertain. Germline lookup yields CDR1 LGHNA and CDR2 YNFKEQ. The germline V and J ends were trimmed by 0 bases and 1 base, with 13 bases remaining between them. CDR3 length: 17 amino acids. CDR3 sequence (DNA): TGTGCCAGCAGCCAAGAGGCGAATGCGGGAAGCAATCAGCCCCAGCATTTT. Its protein product is CASSQEANAGSNQPQHF.

The V and J genes are TRBV6-5 and TRBJ1-1, with D uncertain. The ends were cut back, 7 bases at V and 10 bases at J, with 7 bases in the middle. This CDR3 is built from 9 residues. Germline-derived CDR1 and CDR2 are MNHEY and SVGAGI. In nucleotides, the CDR3 is TGTGCCAGCACCCCCCGAGCTTTCTTT. Residues: CASTPRAFF.

This clone was found a few times. The rearrangement uses TRBV4-2 and TRBJ2-3; TRBD2 aligns across 8 bases. The CDR3 contains 17 residues. V gave up 1 base and J gave up 3 bases; unmatched junction bases: 9. Germline V gene data show CDR1 as LGHNA and CDR2 as YNFKEQ. The CDR3 DNA reads as TGTGCCAGCAGCCAAGTTTTTAGCGGGGTAGGGACAGATACGCAGTATTTT. Protein: CASSQVFSGVGTDTQYF.

The J gene is TRBJ2-6, the V gene TRBV4-1, with 10 bases lining up with TRBD1. The V segment lost 1 base and the J segment 2 bases; nucleotides outside the gene matches: 8. The CDR3 has 19 amino acids. Germline assignment: CDR1 MGHRA and CDR2 YSYEKL. The CDR3 region is CASSQGWDRGPTGANVLTF. The CDR3 DNA follows: TGCGCCAGCAGCCAAGGGTGGGACAGGGGCCCTACTGGGGCCAACGTCCTGACTTTC.

V gene TRBV2 combines with J gene TRBJ2-5, with a weak D call TRBD1 (6 bases). CDR1 and CDR2 (germline): SNHLY, FYNNEI. Between the trimmed V and J ends, which lost 5 bases and 0 bases, there was a span of 13 bases. The CDR3 totals 15 residues. CDR3 DNA sequence: TGTGCCAGCAGTTTGGACAGATTTAACCAAGAGACCCAGTACTTC. Translation: CASSLDRFNQETQYF.

This clone appeared a single time. In DNA form, the CDR3 reads TGTGCCAGCAGCGTAGCTAGCGGGAGTCGGACCTCCTACGAGCAGTACTTC. It encodes CASSVASGSRTSYEQYF. J is TRBJ2-7 and V is TRBV2, with 10 bases that match TRBD2. V dropped 6 bases and J dropped 0; count of bases not matched to a gene: 11. Germline loops: CDR1 SNHLY, CDR2 FYNNEI. The CDR3 consists of 17 residues.

The CDR3 DNA is TGTGCCAGCAGCTCTTATACGGGGTACCAAGAGACCCAGTACTTC. Translating gives CASSSYTGYQETQYF. The J gene is TRBJ2-5, the V gene TRBV5-5; a weak D match, TRBD2 (5 bases). CDR3 length: 15 residues. V gave up 3 bases and J gave up 0 bases, with 12 bases separating them. CDR1 is SGHKS and CDR2 is YYEKEE in the germline V gene (reference sequence). Using reference TRBV5-5 and TRBJ2-5 for the parts outside the CDR3, the full variable domain is DAGVTQSPTHLIKTRGQQVTLRCSPISGHKSVSWYQQVLGQGPQFIFQYYEKEERGRGNFPDRFSARQFPNYSSELNVNALLLGDSALYLCASSSYTGYQETQYFGPGTRLLVL.

The V call is TRBV14, the J call TRBJ2-7, with D possibly TRBD2 on 5 matching bases. From germline, CDR1 is SGHDN and CDR2 FVKESK. The CDR3 extends over 13 amino acids. The V and J ends lost 0 bases and 9 bases respectively, with 12 bases between them. CDR3 region: CASSQDRRTGQYF. CDR3 in DNA: TGTGCCAGCAGCCAAGATCGAAGGACTGGGCAGTACTTC.

The rearrangement joins TRBV27 to TRBJ2-5; D may be TRBD2 (6 bases). Between the trimmed V and J ends, which lost 6 bases and 5 bases, there was a span of 13 bases. The germline V gene has CDR1 MNHEY and CDR2 SMNVEV (reference sequence). The CDR3 is 13 amino acids. The CDR3 region is CASSSASDETQYF. CDR3 nucleotides: TGTGCCAGCAGCTCCGCTAGCGACGAGACCCAGTACTTC.

This clone came up once. V is TRBV7-2 and J is TRBJ2-7; TRBD1 matches at 7 bases. This CDR3 contains 14 residues. Germline assignment: CDR1 SGHTA and CDR2 FQGNSA. With 3 bases clipped from V and 5 bases from J, the junction kept 7 bases outside the gene matches. The CDR3 here is CASSFQYRGHEQYF. In nucleotides, the CDR3 is TGTGCCAGCAGCTTTCAATACAGGGGCCACGAGCAGTACTTC.

This clone was detected only once. This chain links TRBV5-4 with TRBJ2-2; TRBD2 aligns across 12 bases. The CDR3 covers 16 residues. Germline CDR1 reads SGHNT; CDR2 reads YYREEE (reference sequence). V lost 6 bases to trimming and J lost 2 bases; unmatched junction nucleotides: 5. CDR3: CASKTSGRSNTGELFF. CDR3 sequence (DNA): TGTGCCAGCAAAACTAGCGGGAGGTCTAACACCGGGGAGCTGTTTTTT.

The gene calls are TRBV4-2 and TRBJ2-3, with D possibly TRBD2 on 7 matching bases. Per germline, CDR1 LGHNA and CDR2 YNFKEQ. V shed 0 bases and J shed 2 bases, with 18 bases lying between them. The CDR3 is 18 amino acids. The CDR3: CASSQEGGGAGDTDTQYF. CDR3 DNA sequence: TGTGCCAGCAGCCAAGAGGGGGGCGGGGCGGGAGACACAGATACGCAGTATTTT.

This clone was recorded a few times. J is TRBJ1-3 and V is TRBV7-6; D remains ambiguous. Per the germline V gene, CDR1 is SGHVS and CDR2 is FNYEAQ. The V gene lost 0 bases and the J gene lost 0 bases, with 12 bases spanning the gap. The length of the CDR3 is 17 residues. The CDR3 DNA follows: TGTGCCAGCAGCTTAGCGAGGAAAGGTGCCTCTGGAAACACCATATATTTT. Translating gives CASSLARKGASGNTIYF.

The CDR3 DNA follows: TGTGCCAGCAGTCCCTTGGGGGGAGGTTATTTCAGTGAAAAACTGTTTTTT. Protein: CASSPLGGGYFSEKLFF. This chain joins TRBV25-1 and TRBJ1-4; weak D call: TRBD1 (5 bases). Per germline, CDR1 MGHDK and CDR2 SYGVNS. This CDR3 spans 17 amino acids. Trimming shortened V by 5 bases and J by 7 bases, and 23 bases separated the two germline ends.

Remarks on this clone: Other DNA sequences from this sample encode an identical CDR3 as well. This sequence joins TRBV2 and TRBJ1-5, with no clear D. V lost 3 bases and J 6 bases, leaving 6 bases between the germline ends. The CDR3 length is 12 residues. Germline V gene data show CDR1 as SNHLY and CDR2 as FYNNEI. The chain's CDR3 is CASSERVQPQHF. CDR3 coding DNA: TGTGCCAGCAGTGAGCGGGTTCAGCCCCAGCATTTT.

The chain links TRBV2 to TRBJ1-1; unclear D gene. The CDR3 contains 13 residues. Germline CDR1 reads SNHLY; CDR2 reads FYNNEI. Trimming removed 7 bases at V and 1 base at J, with 10 bases between. CDR3 sequence reads: CASTRSKNTEAFF. The CDR3 bases are TGTGCCAGCACCCGTTCTAAGAACACTGAAGCTTTCTTT.

The rearrangement links TRBV29-1 to TRBJ2-7, with 8 positions matching TRBD1. In germline, CDR1 is SQVTM, CDR2 ANQGSEA. The junction had 7 bases not matched to a gene; V was cut back by 3 bases and J by 3 bases. The CDR3 totals 14 residues. The CDR3 sequence: CSVELTGEVYEQYF. The CDR3, as DNA: TGCAGCGTTGAGTTGACAGGGGAGGTCTACGAGCAGTACTTC.

The gene calls are TRBV10-2 and TRBJ2-2; TRBD1 might be the D (6 bases). The CDR3 is 14 residues long. The ends were cut back, 7 bases at V and 6 bases at J, with 15 bases in the middle. Looked up from germline, CDR1 is WSHSY and CDR2 is SAAADI. Here the CDR3 reads CASKLQGGPGELFF. CDR3 bases: TGCGCCAGCAAGCTACAGGGTGGCCCCGGGGAGCTGTTTTTT.

The chain recombines TRBV4-2 with TRBJ1-3; 9 bases align to TRBD1. V trimming: 6 bases; J trimming: 3 bases; junction bases outside the gene matches: 15. The germline CDR1 and CDR2 sequences are LGHNA and YNFKEQ. There are 18 residues in the CDR3. The CDR3 here is CASSPGGVGTGNGNTIYF. The CDR3 DNA is TGTGCCAGCAGTCCCGGGGGCGTTGGGACAGGGAATGGAAACACCATATATTTT.

In this sample, this clone turned up once. The V and J genes are TRBV5-1 and TRBJ2-1, with 11 bases matching TRBD2. The CDR3 length is 18 residues. The V and J ends lost 1 base and 0 bases, in that order; junction bases with no gene match: 6. Germline V gene lookup returns CDR1 SGHRS and CDR2 YFSETQ. The CDR3 reads CASSLTSGGRSSYNEQFF. In nucleotides, the CDR3 is TGCGCCAGCAGCTTGACTAGCGGGGGCCGAAGCTCCTACAATGAGCAGTTCTTC.

The rearrangement uses TRBV19 and TRBJ1-1, with D maybe TRBD1 (5 bases). Deletions cut 6 bases from V and 5 bases from J, with 16 bases between. Germline V lookup: CDR1 LNHDA, CDR2 SQIVND (reference sequence). The CDR3 covers 14 residues. The CDR3 is CASSLRGGGTEAFF. The CDR3 DNA reads TGTGCCAGTAGCCTTCGGGGGGGAGGGACTGAAGCTTTCTTT.

The CDR3 sequence is CASSWGRDRSSTDTQYF. CDR3 DNA sequence: TGTGCCAGCAGTTGGGGTAGAGACAGGAGTAGCACAGATACGCAGTATTTT. The chain links TRBV2 to TRBJ2-3; TRBD1 is a possible D gene (6 bases). The CDR3 has 17 residues. V lost 5 bases, J lost 0 bases, and 18 bases lay in between. Germline-derived CDR1 and CDR2 are SNHLY and FYNNEI. Supplemented by reference TRBV2 and TRBJ2-3, the full variable domain reads EPEVTQTPSHQVTQMGQEVILRCVPISNHLYFYWYRQILGQKVEFLVSFYNNEISEKSEIFDDQFSVERPDGSNFTLKIRSTKLEDSAMYFCASSWGRDRSSTDTQYFGPGTRLTVL.

This rearrangement joins TRBV6-6 to TRBJ1-4; D unresolved. V was shortened by 6 bases and J by 2 bases, with 10 bases between the two germline ends. Germline loops: CDR1 MNHNY, CDR2 SVGAGI (reference sequence). The CDR3 spans 14 residues. CDR3 sequence (DNA): TGTGCCAGCAGCATCACAGCCACTAATGAAAAACTGTTTTTT. Its protein is CASSITATNEKLFF.

The gene calls are TRBV19 and TRBJ1-2; D might be TRBD1 (5 bases). This CDR3 contains 15 residues. Trimming removed 3 bases from V and 4 bases from J, with 15 bases in between. Germline assignment: CDR1 LNHDA and CDR2 SQIVND (reference sequence). The CDR3 DNA sequence: TGTGCCAGTAGTATCGGCTCTGGGGGAGGCTATGGCTACACCTTC. Its protein is CASSIGSGGGYGYTF.